This TCR beta chain was profiled in a study of blood T cell repertoires in COVID-19. Study-wide background: COVID-19 samples collected from the United States, Italy and Spain covered acute and convalescent phases. T cells, B-cell-depleted T cells, or PBMCs provided the cDNA or gDNA that served as material.

This clone has more than one count but fewer than ten. The ends lost 5 bases at V and 4 bases at J; junction bases unmatched: 3. CDR1 is MNHEY, CDR2 SMNVEV, per germline (reference sequence). This CDR3 is built from 14 residues. The authors' processing: Amplification of reference gene primers provided the estimated nucleated cell counts. Only in-frame clones appear in the TCRdb table, and some are missing; sequencing was by immunoSEQ multiplex PCR. The DNA gave D and trimming, while V, J and clone size come from that table. The profile shows approximately 18,000 clones, roughly 77% of them singletons.

The gene calls are TRBV27 and TRBJ1-1; 11 positions match TRBD1. Sequencing was carried out using peripheral blood. The receptor's source is a man between 60 and 75 years old with acute or convalescent COVID-19. This CDR3 is CASSLGQGGTEAFF. The CDR3 DNA reads as TGTGCCAGCAGTCTGGGACAGGGGGGCACTGAAGCTTTCTTT.